Reported below is one T cell receptor (beta chain). The sample originates from a study of blood T cell repertoires in COVID-19. Across the study: In each case, the material was cDNA or gDNA derived from T cells, B-cell-depleted T cells, or PBMCs.

Source study methods: Amplification of reference gene primers provided the estimated nucleated cell counts. Assay used: immunoSEQ multiplex PCR; TCRdb lists only in-frame clones, some missing. For V, J and clone size, that table is used; D and trimming come from the DNA. The table includes around 150,000 clones, approximately 79% detected once. The Seattle patients, enrolled during active infection, were followed longitudinally. Sequenced sample: peripheral blood. This receptor was identified in a woman aged 40 to 50 with COVID-19, enrolled during active disease.

CDR3 DNA sequence: TGTGCCAGACCCGAGCGGGATTACAATGAGCAGTTCTTC. This codes for CARPERDYNEQFF. The chain uses TRBV6-4 and TRBJ2-1; 7 bases agree with TRBD2. The CDR3 runs to 13 residues. Trimming removed 9 bases from V and 4 bases from J; junction bases left unmatched: 6. The V gene's germline CDR1 is MRHNA and CDR2 SNTAGT.